The next 25 T cell receptor beta chains were all read from a single sample in a study of T cell repertoires in cytomegalovirus infection. TCRdb used MiXCR to reprocess the reads, holding one entry per CDR3 protein. The table shows approximately 1,000,000 distinct CDR3 sequences, with approximately 33% occurring only once. Their antigen targets remain unknown. The source material was cultured CD8+ T cells from PBMCs, sampled from culture after CMV antigen stimulation. These receptors originate from a human donor in good health (CMV status not recorded). Some clones in this sample may be carry-over from other donors' samples.

About this clonotype: A much larger clone is a single base away; this may be a read error. The chain combines TRBV7-2 with TRBJ2-1; D is perhaps TRBD1 (5 bases). This CDR3 region has 13 residues. CDR1 and CDR2 from the germline V gene are SGHTA and FQGNSA. Here the CDR3 DNA reads TGTGTCAGCAGCTTAGCCCCGACAGTGGAGCAGTTCTTC. It is translated as CVSSLAPTVEQFF.

The chain has TRBV6-2 or TRBV6-3 and TRBJ2-1, with no clear D. Per the germline V gene, CDR1 is MNHEY and CDR2 is SVGEGT. Trimming took 6 bases from V and 4 from J, leaving 16 bases between them. This CDR3 is 15 amino acids long. The CDR3 loop is CASRTGLTKYNEQFF. The CDR3 DNA is TGTGCCAGCAGAACGGGCTTGACGAAATACAATGAGCAGTTCTTC.

In its sample, this clonotype was seen many times. The chain combines TRBV6-2 or TRBV6-3 with TRBJ2-2; 8 nucleotides match TRBD1. With 5 bases clipped from V and 5 bases from J, the junction kept 13 bases outside the gene matches. From germline, CDR1 is MNHEY and CDR2 SVGEGT. The CDR3 has 17 amino acids. CDR3 coding DNA: TGTGCCAGCAGTATCCGGGACAGGCGACAAATTACCGGGGAGCTGTTTTTT. This gives the protein CASSIRDRRQITGELFF.

This chain's CDR3 is CASSQDRAQVNIQYF. CDR3 DNA sequence: TGCGCCAGCAGCCAGGACAGAGCTCAGGTGAACATTCAGTACTTC. The genes are TRBV4-3 and TRBJ2-4; maybe TRBD1 (6 bases). Trimming shortened V by 3 bases and J by 7 bases, and 16 bases separated the two germline ends. The V gene's germline CDR1 is LGHNA and CDR2 YSLEER. The CDR3 contains 15 residues.

This clonotype was picked up a small number of times. J is TRBJ2-3 and V is TRBV7-9; 15 bases map to TRBD2. The CDR3 is made up of 17 amino acids. Trimming cost V 2 bases and J 7 bases; bases outside gene matches: 7. CDR1 SEHNR and CDR2 FQNEAQ come from the germline V gene (reference sequence). The CDR3 nucleotides are TGTGCCAGCAGCTTACCCGGACTAGCGGGGGGGGTTCATACGCAGTATTTT. Protein product: CASSLPGLAGGVHTQYF.

The chain has TRBV3-1 and TRBJ1-1, with D possibly TRBD1 on 6 matching bases. The CDR3 is 14 residues long. Trimming cost V 2 bases and J 5 bases, with 12 bases left between them. The germline V gene encodes CDR1 LGHDT and CDR2 YNNKEL (reference sequence). The CDR3 is CASSQSWGATEAFF. DNA for the CDR3: TGTGCCAGCAGCCAAAGTTGGGGGGCGACTGAAGCTTTCTTT. Filled out from reference TRBV3-1 and TRBJ1-1, the complete variable domain reads DTAVSQTPKYLVTQMGNDKSIKCEQNLGHDTMYWYKQDSKKFLKIMFSYNNKELIINETVPNRFSPKSPDKAHLNLHINSLELGDSAVYFCASSQSWGATEAFFGQGTRLTVV.

This clonotype has more than one count but fewer than ten. This chain joins TRBV7-9 and TRBJ2-1; 9 nucleotides agree with TRBD1. Looked up from germline, CDR1 is SEHNR and CDR2 is FQNEAQ (reference sequence). After removal of 5 bases from V and 4 bases from J, the junction contained 6 bases not matched to a gene. The CDR3 sequence is 15 residues long. CDR3 amino acids: CASSAGQGIYNEQFF. The DNA for the CDR3 is TGTGCCAGCAGCGCTGGACAGGGGATTTACAATGAGCAGTTCTTC.

The chain combines TRBV12-3 or TRBV12-4 with TRBJ2-1; no clear D gene. The CDR3 has 15 amino acids. The germline V and J ends were trimmed by 6 bases and 4 bases, with 16 bases remaining between them. CDR3 bases: TGTGCCAGCAGCCGCGGTGACCCCCAGTACAATGAGCAGTTCTTC. Residues: CASSRGDPQYNEQFF.

A word on this clonotype: Given a much more abundant clone one base away, this may be a read error. The chain recombines TRBV7-2 with TRBJ2-1; D is unresolved. The germline V and J ends were trimmed by 2 bases and 0 bases, with 14 bases remaining between them. Per germline, CDR1 SGHTA and CDR2 FQGNSA. The CDR3 is 17 amino acids. For the CDR3, the DNA is TGTGCCAGCAGCTTACACGAAAGGGCCCTCTCCTACAATGAGCAGTTCTTC. Protein product: CASSLHERALSYNEQFF.

The rearrangement uses TRBV15 and TRBJ1-2, with D tentatively TRBD1 (5 bases). This CDR3 spans 19 amino acids. Germline lookup yields CDR1 LNHNV and CDR2 YYDKDF (reference sequence). The V end was cut by 3 bases, the J end by 7 bases, with 30 bases between. CDR3 protein: CATSSHLMGGEGSNGGYTF. CDR3 DNA: TGTGCCACCAGCAGTCACCTAATGGGAGGGGAGGGAAGCAATGGTGGCTACACCTTC.

This clonotype came up many times. V and J are TRBV7-2 and TRBJ2-3; no reliable D call. Germline V gene lookup returns CDR1 SGHTA and CDR2 FQGNSA. V lost 7 bases, J lost 4 bases, and 18 bases lay in between. CDR3 length: 15 amino acids. CDR3 amino acids: CASIRPDGPPDTQYF. CDR3 DNA: TGTGCCAGCATCCGACCGGATGGCCCCCCAGATACGCAGTATTTT.

The table lists this clonotype with many counts. This sequence joins TRBV7-2 and TRBJ2-3, with 11 bases fitting TRBD2. The CDR3 covers 19 residues. V trimming: 1 base; J trimming: 3 bases; junction bases outside the gene matches: 12. The germline CDR1 and CDR2 sequences are SGHTA and FQGNSA. The CDR3, as DNA: TGTGCCAGCAGCTTAGTACGACTAGCGGGGAAGAGAGGGACAGATACGCAGTATTTT. Its protein product is CASSLVRLAGKRGTDTQYF.

J is TRBJ2-1 and V is TRBV6-5; 10 positions match TRBD2. Per germline, CDR1 MNHEY and CDR2 SVGAGI. The junction had 11 bases not matched to a gene; V was cut back by 4 bases and J by 2 bases. The CDR3 runs to 18 residues. For the CDR3, the DNA is TGTGCCAGCAGTTCCGGGTCGGCTAGCGGGGGTCCCTACAATGAGCAGTTCTTC. The encoded protein is CASSSGSASGGPYNEQFF.

The chain couples TRBV7-3 to TRBJ2-7, with D uncertain. Trimming removed 2 bases at V and 4 bases at J, with 15 bases between. Germline loops: CDR1 SGHTA, CDR2 FQGTGA. CDR3 length: 15 amino acids. CDR3 nucleotide sequence: TGTGCCAGCAGCTTACTCGAACCGAAAGGGTACGAGCAGTACTTC. Translation: CASSLLEPKGYEQYF.

About this clonotype itself: This could be a read error, since a much larger clone is one nucleotide away. The CDR3 DNA reads TGTGCCAGCAGCTTAAATAGCGCCAGGGTGGCTAATCAAAAACTGTTTTTT. Translation gives CASSLNSARVANQKLFF. The V and J genes are TRBV7-8 and TRBJ1-4; possibly TRBD1 for D (5 bases). The CDR3 has 17 residues. Germline V gene data show CDR1 as SGHVS and CDR2 as FQNEAQ.

This chain connects TRBV28 to TRBJ1-5, with D possibly TRBD1 on 5 matching bases. This CDR3 has 15 residues. V lost 2 bases and J 6 bases, leaving 14 bases between the germline ends. Germline V CDR1 and CDR2: MDHEN, SYDVKM. The CDR3 is CASSLEQAGLQPQHF. The CDR3 DNA follows: TGTGCCAGCAGTTTAGAGCAAGCAGGGCTTCAGCCCCAGCATTTT.

This clonotype was detected ten times or more. This chain connects TRBV7-2 to TRBJ2-3; 10 bases fit TRBD2. The V gene end was trimmed by 3 bases and the J gene end by 5 bases; junction bases not matched to a gene: 8. This CDR3 is 16 amino acids long. Per the germline V gene, CDR1 is SGHTA and CDR2 is FQGNSA. This CDR3 reads CASSFKLAGIGDTQYF. The CDR3 coding sequence is TGTGCCAGCAGCTTTAAACTAGCGGGGATAGGAGATACGCAGTATTTT.

The sample holds a few counts of this clonotype. CDR3 protein: CASSFFTGGSADTQYF. The CDR3 DNA reads as TGTGCCAGCAGCTTCTTCACAGGGGGGTCCGCAGATACGCAGTATTTT. The chain has TRBV7-9 and TRBJ2-3; 8 nucleotides align to TRBD1. Germline V CDR1 and CDR2: SEHNR, FQNEAQ (reference sequence). V trimming: 3 bases; J trimming: 4 bases; junction bases outside the gene matches: 9. The CDR3 consists of 16 residues.

The rearrangement uses TRBV6-6 and TRBJ2-1; D uncertain. The CDR3 covers 12 residues. The V gene lost 2 bases and the J gene lost 9 bases, with 8 bases spanning the gap. Germline CDR1 MNHNY, CDR2 SVGAGI (reference sequence). The chain's CDR3 is CASSYEDFEQFF. In DNA, the CDR3 is TGTGCCAGCAGTTACGAAGATTTTGAGCAGTTCTTC.

V and J are TRBV9 and TRBJ2-1; no definite D call. Per the germline V gene, CDR1 is SGDLS and CDR2 is YYNGEE. The CDR3 totals 15 residues. Deletions cut 1 base from V and 1 base from J, with 9 bases between. Here the CDR3 DNA reads TGTGCCAGCAGCGTATATGCGGAATCCTACAATGAGCAGTTCTTC. Protein sequence: CASSVYAESYNEQFF.

The rearrangement links TRBV6-2 or TRBV6-3 to TRBJ1-1, with D unclear. This CDR3 comprises 13 residues. The V and J ends lost 4 bases and 6 bases respectively, with 12 bases between them. The germline V gene encodes CDR1 MNHEY and CDR2 SVGEGT. The CDR3 loop reads CASSFWGNAEAFF. In DNA, the CDR3 is TGTGCCAGCAGTTTTTGGGGAAACGCTGAAGCTTTCTTT.

This clonotype occurred a few times. An end of the junction does not agree with germline; a read error may underlie this. This rearrangement joins TRBV6-2 or TRBV6-3 to TRBJ2-1, with 7 bases lining up with TRBD2. There are 11 residues in the CDR3. Germline lookup yields CDR1 MNHEY and CDR2 SVGEGT. In DNA form, the CDR3 reads TGTGCCACCATGGGGGGGTCTCACCGGGCCTTC. This gives the protein CATMGGSHRAF.

This clonotype was seen a few times. The V and J genes are TRBV7-6 and TRBJ2-5, with 8 positions matching TRBD1. J gave up 4 bases and V 5 bases, and 6 bases lay outside the gene matches. This CDR3 has 14 residues. CDR1 SGHVS and CDR2 FNYEAQ come from the germline V gene. The CDR3 here is CASSTGQGAETQYF. In DNA form, the CDR3 reads TGTGCCAGCAGCACAGGACAGGGAGCAGAGACCCAGTACTTC.

As DNA, the CDR3 is TGTGCCAGCAGACCGCTCTCAAGGAGCAACCAAGAGACCCAGTACTTC. This translates into CASRPLSRSNQETQYF. The V and J genes are TRBV28 and TRBJ2-5; D unresolved. The ends were cut back, 6 bases at V and 0 bases at J, with 17 bases in the middle. The germline V gene encodes CDR1 MDHEN and CDR2 SYDVKM. This CDR3 contains 16 residues.

The chain has TRBV6-2 or TRBV6-3 and TRBJ2-7; no firm D call. Between the trimmed V and J ends, which lost 2 bases and 8 bases, there was a span of 7 bases. Germline CDR1 is MNHEY and CDR2 is SVGEGT. The CDR3 extends over 11 amino acids. CDR3 amino acids: CASSYEGKQYV. DNA for the CDR3: TGTGCCAGCAGTTACGAAGGGAAGCAGTACGTC.